One sample yielded the 20 T cell receptor beta chains listed below, sequenced in a study of T cell responses to AZD1222 COVID-19 vaccine. Here immunoSEQ multiplex PCR was the method, and the copy in TCRdb shows in-frame clones only, minus some. The sample shows about 120,000 clones, 70% to 90% of them seen only once. The specimen was peripheral blood, collected 28 days after the second AZD1222 dose. Receptor source: an adult who received the AZD1222 COVID-19 vaccine.

In its sample, this clone was seen a few times. The chain employs TRBV5-4 and TRBJ2-7; D may be TRBD1 (6 bases). Trimming left V 0 bases short and J 2 bases short, with 9 bases between. This CDR3 contains 14 residues. The germline V gene encodes CDR1 SGHNT and CDR2 YYREEE (reference sequence). CDR3 nucleotide sequence: TGTGCCAGCAGCTTGGCGGACAGAACCTACGAGCAGTACTTC. It translates to CASSLADRTYEQYF.

The chain couples TRBV5-1 to TRBJ1-5; no clear D. The V gene's germline CDR1 is SGHRS and CDR2 YFSETQ. This CDR3 has 13 amino acids. V was shortened by 0 bases and J by 0 bases, with 1 base between the two germline ends. The DNA for the CDR3 is TGCGCCAGCAGCTTGGGTAGCAATCAGCCCCAGCATTTT. Translation: CASSLGSNQPQHF.

The chain combines TRBV28 with TRBJ2-2; the D call may be TRBD1 or TRBD2 (5 bases each). CDR1 and CDR2 (germline): MDHEN, SYDVKM. CDR3 length: 14 residues. V was cut by 5 bases and J by 3 bases, with 10 bases left in between. DNA of the CDR3: TGTGCCAGCAGTAGGGGTAGCGACACCGGGGAGCTGTTTTTT. Translation gives CASSRGSDTGELFF.

The chain couples TRBV4-3 to TRBJ2-1; D gene unclear. The ends were cut back, 4 bases at V and 0 bases at J, with 13 bases in the middle. The CDR3 is made up of 16 amino acids. Germline V gene sequence: CDR1 LGHNA, CDR2 YSLEER. CDR3 sequence reads: CASSPTDLDSYNEQFF. The CDR3 region has the DNA TGCGCCAGCAGCCCGACGGATCTTGACTCCTACAATGAGCAGTTCTTC.

The V and J genes are TRBV5-1 and TRBJ1-4; 7 bases align to TRBD1. J gave up 8 bases and V 3 bases, and 16 bases lay outside the gene matches. The CDR3 is 17 amino acids. Germline V gives CDR1 SGHRS, CDR2 YFSETQ. The CDR3 sequence: CASSSGVMRQGEEKLFF. CDR3 nucleotides: TGCGCCAGCAGCTCGGGTGTGATGAGACAGGGAGAAGAAAAACTGTTTTTT. The full variable domain, rest sourced from reference TRBV5-1 and TRBJ1-4, is KAGVTQTPRYLIKTRGQQVTLSCSPISGHRSVSWYQQTPGQGLQFLFEYFSETQRNKGNFPGRFSGRQFSNSRSEMNVSTLELGDSALYLCASSSGVMRQGEEKLFFGSGTQLSVL.

The chain recombines TRBV6-4 with TRBJ2-1; D tentatively fits TRBD1 or TRBD2 (5 bases each). Germline values: CDR1 MRHNA, CDR2 SNTAGT. The CDR3 is 16 amino acids. The V end lost 3 bases, the J end lost 0 bases, and 12 bases lay between the germline ends. This chain's CDR3 is CASSEEWDASYNEQFF. DNA of the CDR3: TGTGCCAGCAGTGAGGAATGGGACGCCTCCTACAATGAGCAGTTCTTC.

The chain combines TRBV14 with TRBJ2-7; 7 nucleotides line up with TRBD2. V gave up 4 bases and J gave up 6 bases; unmatched junction bases: 12. The CDR3 is 15 residues long. CDR1 is SGHDN, CDR2 FVKESK, per germline. CDR3 residues: CASSPTSPRVGEQYF. CDR3 coding DNA: TGTGCCAGCAGCCCGACTAGCCCTCGTGTAGGCGAGCAGTACTTC.

J is TRBJ2-1 and V is TRBV6-2 or TRBV6-3; 8 nucleotides line up with TRBD2. The CDR3 runs 15 residues. V gave up 4 bases and J gave up 4 bases; unmatched junction bases: 6. The germline V gene has CDR1 MNHEY and CDR2 SVGEGT. Written as DNA, the CDR3 is TGTGCCAGCAGTTGGGCGGGGGGACTATACAATGAGCAGTTCTTC. This codes for CASSWAGGLYNEQFF.

With regard to this clone: The junction differs from germline at one of its ends, possibly a read error. The chain recombines TRBV4-1 with TRBJ1-6, with D uncertain. Germline V gene data show CDR1 as MGHRA and CDR2 as YSYEKL. The CDR3 length is 16 residues. The CDR3 DNA reads as TGCGCCAGCAGGCAAGTGCCCGGGCTGGATAATTCACCCCTCCACTTT. As protein: CASRQVPGLDNSPLHF.

V usage is TRBV5-4 and J usage is TRBJ1-2; perhaps TRBD1 as D (6 bases). The germline V and J ends were trimmed by 1 base and 5 bases, with 6 bases remaining between them. Germline CDR1 reads SGHNT; CDR2 reads YYREEE (reference sequence). This CDR3 is built from 12 residues. For the CDR3, the DNA is TGTGCCAGCAGCTTGACAGGGTATGGCTACACCTTC. It yields the protein CASSLTGYGYTF.

In its sample, this clone was seen once. The genes are TRBV5-4 and TRBJ1-6; D call uncertain. The CDR3 length is 15 residues. Trimming shortened V by 4 bases and J by 5 bases, and 13 bases separated the two germline ends. Germline values: CDR1 SGHNT, CDR2 YYREEE (reference sequence). The CDR3 region is CASSPTLADNSPLHF. The CDR3 DNA follows: TGTGCCAGCAGCCCTACTTTGGCTGATAATTCACCCCTCCACTTT.

A single count supports this clone. The J gene is TRBJ1-2, the V gene TRBV6-2 or TRBV6-3; 7 nucleotides line up with TRBD1. This CDR3 is 14 amino acids long. After removal of 4 bases from V and 1 base from J, the junction contained 3 bases not matched to a gene. CDR1 and CDR2 (germline): MNHEY, SVGEGT. The CDR3: CASSLQGNNYGYTF. The CDR3 DNA reads TGTGCCAGCAGTTTACAGGGGAATAACTATGGCTACACCTTC.

The V gene is TRBV6-2 or TRBV6-3, the J gene TRBJ2-1, with TRBD2 identical over 8 bases. This CDR3 is built from 15 residues. V shed 5 bases and J 2 bases; nucleotides not matched to a gene: 5. CDR1 and CDR2 (germline): MNHEY, SVGEGT. CDR3 region: CASSVLAEPYNEQFF. The CDR3 DNA follows: TGTGCCAGCAGTGTACTAGCGGAGCCCTACAATGAGCAGTTCTTC.

V usage is TRBV12-5 and J usage is TRBJ2-5, with TRBD2 matching over 7 bases. Germline V lookup: CDR1 LGHNT, CDR2 FRNRAP. Trimming cost V 0 bases and J 5 bases; bases outside gene matches: 12. This CDR3 is built from 17 residues. The CDR3 region is CASGLVSAGFLFETQYF. CDR3 coding DNA: TGTGCTAGTGGTTTGGTGTCAGCGGGGTTTCTGTTCGAGACCCAGTACTTC.

This clone was observed a single time. The chain recombines TRBV5-1 with TRBJ2-4, with no clear D. The CDR3 has 16 amino acids. Trimming took off 0 bases at V and 0 bases at J, with 10 bases between the two ends. CDR1 and CDR2 (germline): SGHRS, YFSETQ. CDR3 in DNA: TGCGCCAGCAGCTTGGGGCATCAATTAGCCAAAAACATTCAGTACTTC. This codes for CASSLGHQLAKNIQYF.

The chain employs TRBV15 and TRBJ1-5, with TRBD1 matching 7 bases. The CDR3 is 17 amino acids. With 0 bases clipped from V and 4 bases from J, the junction kept 9 bases outside the gene matches. Looked up from germline, CDR1 is LNHNV and CDR2 is YYDKDF (reference sequence). The CDR3 sequence: CATSRDPGTANNQPQHF. The CDR3 nucleotides read TGTGCCACCAGCAGAGACCCAGGGACAGCGAATAATCAGCCCCAGCATTTT.

The chain couples TRBV12-3 or TRBV12-4 to TRBJ1-2; 7 positions match TRBD1. The length of the CDR3 is 13 residues. V gave up 5 bases and J gave up 8 bases; unmatched junction bases: 8. CDR3 sequence: CASSPRGFRGYTF. CDR3 sequence (DNA): TGTGCCAGCAGTCCCAGGGGGTTTCGGGGCTACACCTTC.

This chain links TRBV28 with TRBJ1-5; maybe TRBD1 (5 bases). V lost 6 bases, J lost 9 bases, and 21 bases lay in between. The CDR3 contains 15 residues. From germline, CDR1 is MDHEN and CDR2 SYDVKM. The CDR3 DNA reads as TGTGCCAGCAGAACCTTCCGGGGCTCCCGGTGGCCCCAGCATTTT. Translated: CASRTFRGSRWPQHF.

The chain links TRBV15 to TRBJ2-2, with 8 bases matching TRBD2. Germline assignment: CDR1 LNHNV and CDR2 YYDKDF (reference sequence). The CDR3 is 18 residues long. J was trimmed by 0 bases and V by 0 bases; bases with no gene match: 6. The CDR3 region is CATSRDAPGGTNTGELFF. Written as DNA, the CDR3 is TGTGCCACCAGCAGAGACGCCCCGGGGGGGACGAACACCGGGGAGCTGTTTTTT.

This chain uses TRBV7-6 with TRBJ1-5, with TRBD1 matching over 9 bases. This CDR3 contains 17 residues. V was pared by 5 bases and J by 1 base, with 9 bases of the junction left unmatched. Germline V gene sequence: CDR1 SGHVS, CDR2 FNYEAQ. The CDR3 nucleotides are TGTGCCAGCAGCCCAACGGACAGGGGAAGGAGCAATCAGCCCCAGCATTTT. Translation gives CASSPTDRGRSNQPQHF.